This entry concerns a single T cell receptor (beta chain). As yet, its antigen is unknown. The data belong to a study of CD8 T cells in Susac syndrome. Study as a whole: When blood was drawn, the patients with Susac syndrome were therapy-naive, on corticosteroids, or on intravenous immunoglobulin alone. Study-wide results and caveats: It was acknowledged in the study that its TCR sequencing and HLA analysis involved a relatively small number of individuals.

It was with random hexamers that roughly 0.5 to 1 ug RNA was reverse transcribed. Coverage of TCR beta CDR3 amplification by immunoSEQ multiplex PCR extended to 54 Vbeta and 13 Jbeta. TCRdb redid the calling of the immunoSEQ multiplex PCR reads with MiXCR, one entry per CDR3 protein. This table has some 250,000 distinct CDR3 sequences, about 96% appearing once. Sequencing of TCR beta covered CD8+ and CD4+ T cells obtained from blood. The TCR originated in a human donor with Susac syndrome. The specimen sequenced was CD4+ T cells from PBMCs.

CDR3 bases: TGTGCCAGCAGCACAGGACTTAAGCAGCCCCAGCATTTT. Encoded protein: CASSTGLKQPQHF. The J gene is TRBJ1-5, the V gene TRBV28; D perhaps matches TRBD1 (5 bases). CDR3 length: 13 amino acids. Germline V gives CDR1 MDHEN, CDR2 SYDVKM. Trimming shortened V by 6 bases and J by 7 bases, and 13 bases separated the two germline ends.